Shown below are 2 T cell receptor beta chains from a single sample sequenced in a study of OX40 agonist ivuxolimab in advanced cancers. Only in-frame clones appear in the TCRdb table, and some are missing; sequencing was by immunoSEQ multiplex PCR. Of roughly 65,000 clones listed, about nine tenths are singletons. This specimen consisted of CD4+ or CD8+ T cells sorted from blood, obtained in a trial of the OX40 agonist ivuxolimab. These receptors all come from an adult with an advanced solid tumor such as melanoma, head and neck, liver or kidney cancer.

This chain joins TRBV6-5 and TRBJ1-2; 7 bases line up with TRBD1. Looked up from germline, CDR1 is MNHEY and CDR2 is SVGAGI. Trimming cost V 0 bases and J 6 bases; bases outside gene matches: 4. The CDR3 consists of 14 residues. The CDR3 sequence is CASSYSGRGNGYTF. As DNA, the CDR3 is TGTGCCAGCAGTTACTCCGGCAGGGGGAATGGCTACACCTTC.

The chain links TRBV10-3 to TRBJ2-7, with 10 bases matching TRBD1. The CDR3 is 14 amino acids. Germline CDR1 is ENHRY and CDR2 is SYGVKD. V shed 6 bases and J 4 bases; nucleotides not matched to a gene: 6. This chain's CDR3 is CAIRTGTGDYEQYF. The CDR3 DNA sequence: TGTGCCATCAGAACCGGGACAGGGGATTACGAGCAGTACTTC.